This entry lists 22 T cell receptor beta chains sequenced from one sample in a study of T cells in Graves' hyperthyroidism and ophthalmopathy. The CDR3 regions of TCR beta were amplified from RNA transcripts. First-round RT-PCR with HTBI primers amplified the TCR CDR3 region. Each CDR3 protein is one row after TCRdb ran MiXCR on the multiplex PCR reads. The table shows 150,000 to 200,000 distinct CDR3 sequences, with 9.4% occurring only once. Sequencing was performed on blood. The receptors stem from a young woman with Graves' hyperthyroidism that later progressed to Graves' ophthalmopathy.

This clonotype was detected many times. The V gene is TRBV19, the J gene TRBJ2-7; D is possibly TRBD2 (6 bases). Per the germline V gene, CDR1 is LNHDA and CDR2 is SQIVND (reference sequence). The CDR3 loop spans 14 amino acids. V lost 3 bases, J lost 4 bases, and 13 bases lay in between. CDR3 in amino acids: CASSMVSGAYEQYF. Here the CDR3 DNA reads TGTGCCAGTAGTATGGTTAGCGGAGCTTACGAGCAGTACTTC.

This clonotype was recorded many times. The CDR3 bases are TGTGCCTGGAGTTTATGGGACGCTGAAGCTTTCTTT. This sequence encodes CAWSLWDAEAFF. This chain uses TRBV30 with TRBJ1-1; the D gene is possibly TRBD1 (5 bases). With 2 bases removed from V and 6 bases from J, the gap between germline ends came to 10 bases. This CDR3 region has 12 residues. The germline V gene has CDR1 GTSNPN and CDR2 SVGIG (reference sequence).

In its sample, this clonotype was seen many times. The chain recombines TRBV12-5 with TRBJ1-1; D perhaps matches TRBD1 (6 bases). CDR3 length: 15 residues. Germline CDR1 and CDR2: LGHNT and FRNRAP. V lost 3 bases and J 1 base, leaving 12 bases between the germline ends. For the CDR3, the DNA is TGTGCTAGTGGTTTAGAAAAAGGGGGGAACACTGAAGCTTTCTTT. Its translation: CASGLEKGGNTEAFF.

This clonotype was observed many times. The chain is built from TRBV6-1 and TRBJ1-5; weak D call: TRBD1 (6 bases). Germline V gene lookup returns CDR1 MNHNS and CDR2 SASEGT. The CDR3 length is 18 residues. V lost 3 bases, J lost 6 bases, and 24 bases lay in between. CDR3 bases: TGTGCCAGCAGTGATCGGCGACCGCTCGGGCAGGGGATTCAGCCCCAGCATTTT. Protein sequence: CASSDRRPLGQGIQPQHF.

This clonotype has at least ten counts. V and J are TRBV27 and TRBJ2-1; D ambiguous. Germline CDR1 MNHEY, CDR2 SMNVEV (reference sequence). With 3 bases removed from V and 5 bases from J, the gap between germline ends came to 8 bases. CDR3 length: 13 amino acids. The chain's CDR3 is CASSFSHNNEQFF. The CDR3, as DNA: TGTGCCAGCAGTTTTAGTCATAACAATGAGCAGTTCTTC.

This clonotype came up many times. The chain recombines TRBV7-9 with TRBJ1-4; D unclear. The V gene lost 5 bases and the J gene lost 6 bases, with 10 bases spanning the gap. This CDR3 comprises 13 residues. Germline CDR1 SEHNR, CDR2 FQNEAQ (reference sequence). The DNA for the CDR3 is TGTGCCAGCAGCGAACACAGCGATGAAAAACTGTTTTTT. Translated, it gives CASSEHSDEKLFF.

The chain joins TRBV7-8 to TRBJ2-3; 12 positions agree with TRBD2. In germline, CDR1 is SGHVS, CDR2 FQNEAQ. This CDR3 contains 16 residues. The V gene end was trimmed by 4 bases and the J gene end by 5 bases; junction bases not matched to a gene: 7. The CDR3, as DNA: TGTGCCAGCAGCTCCCTAGCGGGAGGGCCTGGAGATACGCAGTATTTT. It is translated as CASSSLAGGPGDTQYF.

There are many counts of this clonotype. The rearrangement joins TRBV9 to TRBJ1-1; no clear D gene. This CDR3 is 14 amino acids long. Germline lookup yields CDR1 SGDLS and CDR2 YYNGEE. The ends were cut back, 4 bases at V and 2 bases at J, with 12 bases in the middle. CDR3 in amino acids: CASSPSPGNTEAFF. The CDR3 region has the DNA TGTGCCAGCAGCCCCAGCCCGGGTAACACTGAAGCTTTCTTT.

This clonotype was observed at least ten times. This chain joins TRBV6-4 and TRBJ2-7; D is undetermined. CDR3 length: 10 amino acids. From germline, CDR1 is MRHNA and CDR2 SNTAGT. Trimming pared 2 bases from V and 9 bases from J, leaving 5 bases between. The CDR3 loop is CASSDRLQYF. CDR3 coding DNA: TGTGCCAGCAGTGACAGGTTGCAGTACTTC.

The CDR3 sequence: CASSQNVVGSSSPLHF. Written as DNA, the CDR3 is TGTGCCAGCAGCCAAAACGTTGTGGGAAGCAGTTCACCCCTCCACTTT. The chain couples TRBV3-1 to TRBJ1-6, with unresolved D. The CDR3 length is 16 residues. The V end was cut by 2 bases, the J end by 9 bases, with 17 bases between. The germline gives CDR1 LGHDT, CDR2 YNNKEL (reference sequence). Looking up the rest from reference TRBV3-1 and TRBJ1-6 gives the full variable domain: DTAVSQTPKYLVTQMGNDKSIKCEQNLGHDTMYWYKQDSKKFLKIMFSYNNKELIINETVPNRFSPKSPDKAHLNLHINSLELGDSAVYFCASSQNVVGSSSPLHFGNGTRLTVT.

This clonotype has a count of ten or more. This chain uses TRBV10-1 with TRBJ1-6, with a possible D match to TRBD1 (6 bases). This CDR3 is 15 amino acids long. Germline CDR1 reads WNHNN; CDR2 reads SYGVQD (reference sequence). Trimming left V 6 bases short and J 10 bases short, with 19 bases between. The CDR3 sequence is CASSGSTGPGSPLHF. CDR3 bases: TGCGCCAGCAGCGGTTCCACAGGGCCGGGGTCACCCCTCCACTTT.

This clonotype showed up many times. V usage is TRBV19 and J usage is TRBJ1-2; 9 bases match TRBD1. Germline-derived CDR1 and CDR2 are LNHDA and SQIVND (reference sequence). V trimming: 5 bases; J trimming: 7 bases; junction bases outside the gene matches: 5. There are 13 residues in the CDR3. CDR3 protein: CASSLGQGFGYTF. The CDR3 DNA reads as TGTGCCAGTAGTCTGGGACAGGGCTTTGGCTACACCTTC.

The sample holds many counts of this clonotype. This chain links TRBV12-3 or TRBV12-4 with TRBJ1-1; D perhaps matches TRBD1 (5 bases). Between the trimmed V and J ends, which lost 7 bases and 2 bases, there was a span of 14 bases. The CDR3 has 14 amino acids. The CDR3 sequence is CASTWGGTNTEAFF. CDR3 in DNA: TGTGCCAGCACCTGGGGCGGAACAAACACTGAAGCTTTCTTT.

In this sample, this clonotype turned up many times. V is TRBV20-1 and J is TRBJ1-4; D gene uncertain. Germline assignment: CDR1 DFQATT and CDR2 SNEGSKA (reference sequence). Trimming took 3 bases from V and 4 from J, leaving 18 bases between them. The CDR3 totals 16 residues. This chain's CDR3 is CSASPSSGVNNEKLFF. Written as DNA, the CDR3 is TGCAGTGCTAGTCCTTCTTCTGGGGTGAATAATGAAAAACTGTTTTTT.

Comments on this clonotype: Germline and junction disagree at one end, which may indicate a read error. J is TRBJ1-2 and V is TRBV7-7, with 11 positions matching TRBD1. CDR1 and CDR2 (germline): SSHAT, FNYEAQ (reference sequence). The CDR3 is made up of 18 amino acids. The CDR3 DNA reads as TGTGCTAGCAGCTTAGGGGTCGGGACAGGGGGTCTTAACTATGGCTACACCTTC. Translated: CASSLGVGTGGLNYGYTF.

CDR3 loop: CASSVGPPLQETQYF. The CDR3 nucleotides are TGTGCCAGCAGCGTAGGGCCCCCCCTCCAAGAGACCCAGTACTTC. The chain joins TRBV9 to TRBJ2-5, with no clear D. The CDR3 length is 15 residues. V was clipped by 0 bases and J by 1 base, with 10 bases between them. Germline CDR1 and CDR2: SGDLS and YYNGEE.

This clonotype was detected once. The CDR3 nucleotides are TGTGCCAGCAGTTTTAGGGGATCGAGCTATGGCTACACCTTC. The encoded protein is CASSFRGSSYGYTF. V gene TRBV12-3 or TRBV12-4 combines with J gene TRBJ1-2; D might be TRBD1 (5 bases). Trimming took off 3 bases at V and 4 bases at J, with 12 bases between the two ends. CDR3 length equals 14 residues.

There are many counts of this clonotype. The gene calls are TRBV30 and TRBJ2-7, with 7 positions matching TRBD1. V shed 4 bases and J 0 bases; nucleotides not matched to a gene: 6. This CDR3 has 14 residues. CDR1 and CDR2 from the germline V gene are GTSNPN and SVGIG (reference sequence). CDR3 sequence (DNA): TGTGCCTGGAAACCGACAGGGCCCTCCTACGAGCAGTACTTC. This translates into CAWKPTGPSYEQYF.

This clonotype was seen ten or more times. This sequence joins TRBV12-3 or TRBV12-4 and TRBJ1-5; unclear D gene. This CDR3 is built from 17 residues. The V end was cut by 2 bases, the J end by 0 bases, with 14 bases between. CDR3 coding DNA: TGTGCCAGCAGTTTATCCGCCGGGCAGTATAGCAATCAGCCCCAGCATTTT. Translation gives CASSLSAGQYSNQPQHF.

This clonotype was found many times. The genes are TRBV20-1 and TRBJ2-1; D remains ambiguous. Trimming cost V 0 bases and J 4 bases, with 4 bases left between them. The CDR3 is made up of 12 amino acids. Germline loops: CDR1 DFQATT, CDR2 SNEGSKA (reference sequence). CDR3 in amino acids: CSAREQYNEQFF. DNA for the CDR3: TGCAGTGCTAGAGAACAGTACAATGAGCAGTTCTTC.

This clonotype was recorded many times. The chain employs TRBV30 and TRBJ2-3; the D gene could be TRBD1 or TRBD2 (7 bases each). In germline, CDR1 is GTSNPN, CDR2 SVGIG (reference sequence). V was clipped by 2 bases and J by 3 bases, with 15 bases between them. CDR3 size: 15 residues. For the CDR3, the DNA is TGTGCCTGGAGTACCCAGGGGGGGGTTACAGATACGCAGTATTTT. Its protein product is CAWSTQGGVTDTQYF.

V gene TRBV6-2 or TRBV6-3 combines with J gene TRBJ2-7; 7 positions agree with TRBD1. Germline CDR1 reads MNHEY; CDR2 reads SVGEGT. The V gene end was trimmed by 5 bases and the J gene end by 5 bases; junction bases not matched to a gene: 12. This CDR3 spans 15 amino acids. The CDR3 sequence: CASSLRQGIAHEQYF. In nucleotides, the CDR3 is TGTGCCAGCAGTCTGAGACAGGGAATTGCCCACGAGCAGTACTTC.